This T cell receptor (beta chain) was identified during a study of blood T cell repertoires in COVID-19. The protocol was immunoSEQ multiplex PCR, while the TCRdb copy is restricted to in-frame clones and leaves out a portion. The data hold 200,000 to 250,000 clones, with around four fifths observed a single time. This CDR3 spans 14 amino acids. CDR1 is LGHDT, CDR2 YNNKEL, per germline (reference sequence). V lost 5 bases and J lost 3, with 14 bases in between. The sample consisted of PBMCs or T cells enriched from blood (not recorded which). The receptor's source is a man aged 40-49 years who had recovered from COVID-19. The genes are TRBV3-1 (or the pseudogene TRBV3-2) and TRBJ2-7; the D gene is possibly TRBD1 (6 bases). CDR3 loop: CASSLYRVSYEQYF. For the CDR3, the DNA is TGTGCCAGCAGCTTATACAGGGTCAGCTACGAGCAGTACTTC.